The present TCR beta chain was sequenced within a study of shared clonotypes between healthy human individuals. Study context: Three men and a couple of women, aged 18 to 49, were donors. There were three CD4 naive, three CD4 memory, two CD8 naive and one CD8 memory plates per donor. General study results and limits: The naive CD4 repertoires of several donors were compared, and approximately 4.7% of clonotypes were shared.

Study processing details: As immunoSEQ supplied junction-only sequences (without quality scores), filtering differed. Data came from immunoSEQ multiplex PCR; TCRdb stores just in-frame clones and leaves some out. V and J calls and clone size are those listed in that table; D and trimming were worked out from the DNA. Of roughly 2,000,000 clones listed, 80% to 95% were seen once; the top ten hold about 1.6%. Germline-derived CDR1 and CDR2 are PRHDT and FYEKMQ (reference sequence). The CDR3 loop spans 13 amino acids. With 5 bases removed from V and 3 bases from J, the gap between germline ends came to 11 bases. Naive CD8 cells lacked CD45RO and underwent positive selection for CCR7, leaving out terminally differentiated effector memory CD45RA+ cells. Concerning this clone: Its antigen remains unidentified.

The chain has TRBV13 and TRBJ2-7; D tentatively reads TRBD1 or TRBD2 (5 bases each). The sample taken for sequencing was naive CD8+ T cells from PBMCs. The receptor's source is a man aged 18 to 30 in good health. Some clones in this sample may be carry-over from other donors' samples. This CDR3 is CASSRDGYYEQYF. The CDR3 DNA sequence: TGTGCCAGCAGCCGGGACGGCTACTACGAGCAGTACTTC.